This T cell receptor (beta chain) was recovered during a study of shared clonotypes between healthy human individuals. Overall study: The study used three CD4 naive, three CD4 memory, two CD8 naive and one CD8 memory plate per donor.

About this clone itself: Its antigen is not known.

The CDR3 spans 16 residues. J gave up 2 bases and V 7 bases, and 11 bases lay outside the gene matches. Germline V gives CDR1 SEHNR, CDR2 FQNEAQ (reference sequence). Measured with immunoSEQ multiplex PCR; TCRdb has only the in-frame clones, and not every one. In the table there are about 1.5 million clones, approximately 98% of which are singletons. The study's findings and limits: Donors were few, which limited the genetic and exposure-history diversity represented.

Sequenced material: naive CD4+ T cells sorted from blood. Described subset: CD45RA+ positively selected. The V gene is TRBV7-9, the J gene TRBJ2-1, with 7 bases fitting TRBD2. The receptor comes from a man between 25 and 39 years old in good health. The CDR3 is CASTILEGGPYNEQFF. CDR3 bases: TGTGCCAGCACCATCCTTGAGGGAGGGCCCTACAATGAGCAGTTCTTC.